This T cell receptor (beta chain) emerged from a study of cytomegalovirus exposure and HLA in healthy donors. The CDR3 has 14 amino acids. Losses at the gene ends were 10 bases for V and 2 bases for J; bases not matched to a gene: 8. The V gene's germline CDR1 is SEHNR and CDR2 FQNEAQ (reference sequence). About this clone itself: The target antigen is unknown.

Whole-study results and caveats: In vitro testing confirmed a few CMV-associated chains as specific for CMV antigens.

Vbeta (60) and Jbeta (13) primers were used in the PCR. Clones were sequenced by immunoSEQ multiplex PCR, and TCRdb holds only the in-frame ones, with some missing. The table has about 170,000 clones, 80% seen once; the top ten hold about 2.5%. The chain carries TRBV7-9 and TRBJ2-5, with 9 bases aligning to TRBD2. The sample comprised PBMCs. The sequence derives from a male donor in good health and CMV-seronegative. CDR3 sequence reads: CATGAGGLQETQYF. For the CDR3, the DNA is TGTGCCACAGGAGCGGGGGGCCTGCAAGAGACCCAGTACTTC.